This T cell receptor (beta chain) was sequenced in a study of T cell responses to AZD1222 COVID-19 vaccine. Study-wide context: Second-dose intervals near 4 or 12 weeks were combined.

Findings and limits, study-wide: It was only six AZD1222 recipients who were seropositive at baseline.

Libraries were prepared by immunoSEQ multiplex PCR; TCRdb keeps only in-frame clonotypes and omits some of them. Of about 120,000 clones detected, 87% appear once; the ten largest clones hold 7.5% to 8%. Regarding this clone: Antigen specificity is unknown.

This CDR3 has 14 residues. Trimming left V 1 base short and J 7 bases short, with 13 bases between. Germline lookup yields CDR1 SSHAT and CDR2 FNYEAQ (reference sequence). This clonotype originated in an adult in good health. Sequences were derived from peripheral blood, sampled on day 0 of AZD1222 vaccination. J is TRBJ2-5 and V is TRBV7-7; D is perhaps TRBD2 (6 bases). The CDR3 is CASSLDRTIGTQYF. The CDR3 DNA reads TGTGCCAGCAGCTTAGACCGGACTATTGGGACCCAGTACTTC.